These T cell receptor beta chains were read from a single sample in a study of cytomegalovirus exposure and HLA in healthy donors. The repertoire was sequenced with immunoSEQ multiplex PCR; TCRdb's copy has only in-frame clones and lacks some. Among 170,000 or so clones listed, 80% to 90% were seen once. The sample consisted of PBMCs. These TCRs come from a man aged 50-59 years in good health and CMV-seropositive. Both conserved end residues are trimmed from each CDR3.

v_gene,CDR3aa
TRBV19,ASRSLMRGGNEKLF
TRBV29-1,SVRRGGPEAF
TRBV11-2,ASSPYTGTDTQY
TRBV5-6,ASSFDSGRLSGELF
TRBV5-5,ASSSRGDGNQPQH
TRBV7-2,ASSPWGRQGGNTEAF
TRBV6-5,ASSPGGSYNEQF
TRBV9,ASSPGLAGIQETQY
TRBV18,AIKNSGKLF
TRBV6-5,ASSYRAGGTGEQF
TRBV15,ATSGSSGGAGDTQY
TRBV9,ASSVGEGSNQPQH
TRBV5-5,ASTSANTGELF
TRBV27,ASSPWTPGHTEAF
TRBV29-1,SVEASTDTQY
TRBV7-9,ASSLQRGGRQNIQY
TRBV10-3,AISESGGLTEAF
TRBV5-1,ASRLVTGEAQPQH
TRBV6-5,ASSYSRPGRQATQY
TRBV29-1,SVLLDRRANVLT
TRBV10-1,ASKRGLESDTQY
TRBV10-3,AISAEKYSYNEQF
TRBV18,ASSPARFSGNTIY
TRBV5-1,ASSLGQGENTEAF
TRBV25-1,ASSDRRAGAGTQY
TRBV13,ASSLGLALTGELF
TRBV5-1,ASSPRQGEAYEQY
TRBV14,ASSQDSRGRGGYT
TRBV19,ASRQGYSNQPQH
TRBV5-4,ASSLVGSLDTQY
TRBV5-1,ASSVLLAGGPDTQY
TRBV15,ATSRPTTGNYGYT
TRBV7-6,ASSQGLAGGLADTQY
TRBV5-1,ASSFPGAEETQY
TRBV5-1,ASSLGPGTGGTDTQY
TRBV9,ASSVSGVHEKLF
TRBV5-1,ASSSGTGGTGAYEQY
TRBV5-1,ASRAGPSTDTQY
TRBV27,ASSLRGSGLETQY
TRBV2,ASSESGITDTQY
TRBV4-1,ASSQEPGQETQY
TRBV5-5,ASSPGGTGGLNYGYT
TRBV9,ASSARGNEQF
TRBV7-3,ASTTGTEELF
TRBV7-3,ASSLKSGGRLF
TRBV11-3,ASSKGQGAFPEAF
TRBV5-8,ASSALQVDGYT
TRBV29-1,SVKTGISYEQY
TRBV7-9,ASSSGEYQETQY
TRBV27,ASRWGPGNEQF
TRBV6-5,ASSYSRLYEQY
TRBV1,TSSQPEENTEAF
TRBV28,ASSLVLLNYGYT
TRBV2,ASSDGPPKFLLY
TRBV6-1,ASSERESYGYT
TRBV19,ASRDSSGANVLT
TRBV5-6,ASSFRVGEKLF
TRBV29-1,SAPDSSSYNEQF
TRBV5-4,ASSAGPISGANVLT
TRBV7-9,ASSPEVLAGGQY